This T cell receptor beta chain was captured in a study of technical replicates of blood from a few donors. Measured with immunoSEQ multiplex PCR; TCRdb has only the in-frame clones, and not every one. Here the sample spans about 74,000 clones, about 94% being singletons. The length of the CDR3 is 16 residues. After removal of 1 base from V and 7 bases from J, the junction contained 5 bases not matched to a gene. CDR1 LGHNA and CDR2 YSLEER come from the germline V gene. The chain has TRBV4-3 and TRBJ2-1, with 12 bases identical to TRBD2. Source material: T cells isolated from PBMCs. This receptor was identified in a human donor in good health. Written as DNA, the CDR3 is TGCGCCAGCAGCCAAGCCCGACTAGCGGGAGTGAATGAGCAGTTCTTC. Amino acids: CASSQARLAGVNEQFF.